The clone carrying this TCR beta chain was observed at least ten times. The antigen is not known. The sample comes from a study of identical twins. The V and J ends lost 5 bases and 2 bases, in that order; junction bases with no gene match: 4. The germline V gene encodes CDR1 SEHNR and CDR2 FQNEAQ (reference sequence). The CDR3 contains 14 residues. TCRdb recomputed calls from the 5' RACE reads with MiXCR, one row per CDR3 protein. Among some 730,000 distinct CDR3 sequences listed, roughly 18% were seen once. The study's findings and limits: Out-of-frame sharing of TCR alpha in monozygotic twins was underestimated by models.

The same specimen was also included in a second study, on T cells expressing NK-cell markers. In that study: It is unclear if expanded NKG2C-expressing clones target HCMV antigens.

The genes are TRBV7-9 and TRBJ2-7; 9 nucleotides align to TRBD1. Sequencing input: PBMCs. This receptor was taken from a woman in her late teens or twenties in good health. This CDR3 is CASSLGQGTYEQYF. The CDR3 bases are TGTGCCAGCAGCCTAGGACAGGGGACCTACGAGCAGTACTTC.